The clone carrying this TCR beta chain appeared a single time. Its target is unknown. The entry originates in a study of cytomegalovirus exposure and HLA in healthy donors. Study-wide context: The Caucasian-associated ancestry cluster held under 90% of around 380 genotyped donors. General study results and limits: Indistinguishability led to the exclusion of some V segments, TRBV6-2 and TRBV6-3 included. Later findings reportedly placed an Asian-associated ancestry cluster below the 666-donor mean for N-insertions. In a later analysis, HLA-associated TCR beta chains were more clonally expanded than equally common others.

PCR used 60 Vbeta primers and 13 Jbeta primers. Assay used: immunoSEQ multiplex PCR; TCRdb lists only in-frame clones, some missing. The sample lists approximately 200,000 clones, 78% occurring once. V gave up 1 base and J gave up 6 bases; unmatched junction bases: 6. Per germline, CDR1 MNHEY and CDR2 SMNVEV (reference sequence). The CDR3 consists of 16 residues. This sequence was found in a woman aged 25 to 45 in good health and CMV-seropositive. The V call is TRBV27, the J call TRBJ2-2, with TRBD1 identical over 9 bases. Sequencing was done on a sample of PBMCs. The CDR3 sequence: CASSLYMRQGAGELFF. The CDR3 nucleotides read TGTGCCAGCAGTTTATACATGAGACAGGGGGCCGGGGAGCTGTTTTTT.